The T cell receptor beta chain described here comes from a study of blood T cell repertoires in COVID-19. Across the study: Specimens from acute and convalescent COVID-19 originated in the United States, Italy and Spain.

CDR1 MDHEN and CDR2 SYDVKM come from the germline V gene. V gave up 3 bases and J gave up 4 bases, with 21 bases separating them. CDR3 size: 17 residues. Here immunoSEQ multiplex PCR was the method, and the copy in TCRdb shows in-frame clones only, minus some. The sample has roughly 300,000 clones, roughly 91% seen once. The sequencing sample was made of peripheral blood. This chain uses TRBV28 with TRBJ1-2, with TRBD1 as a possible D gene (6 bases). This receptor was obtained from a woman aged 25 to 39 with COVID-19, enrolled during active disease. CDR3 bases: TGTGCCAGCAGTTTCTCAACCGAAGGGGGAGGGCCCTATGGCTACACCTTC. Translating gives CASSFSTEGGGPYGYTF.